The 30 T cell receptor beta chains in this list originate from one sample, sequenced in a study of CD8 T cells in ankylosing spondylitis. Via MiXCR, TCRdb re-called the 5' RACE reads, giving one row per CDR3 protein. The sample has 250,000 or so distinct CDR3 sequences, about 10% seen once; the top ten hold around 3%. Sequenced sample: blood, either unsorted or a sorted T cell fraction (not recorded which). These receptor sequences come from a male donor with ankylosing spondylitis or in good health (not recorded which).

This clonotype was detected only a few times. The chain employs TRBV6-1 and TRBJ2-7, with 7 bases matching TRBD1. Germline lookup yields CDR1 MNHNS and CDR2 SASEGT. CDR3 length: 13 residues. V lost 8 bases and J lost 0; bases outside the gene matches: 4. CDR3 sequence: CASGTANSYEQYF. The CDR3 DNA reads TGTGCCAGCGGGACAGCAAACTCCTACGAGCAGTACTTC.

The chain employs TRBV6-1 and TRBJ1-2; 7 bases line up with TRBD1. The germline CDR1 and CDR2 sequences are MNHNS and SASEGT. J lost 2 bases, V lost 10 bases, and 7 bases had no gene match. The CDR3 sequence is 13 residues long. CDR3 bases: TGTGCCAATTCGAGGGGACAGAACTATGGCTACACCTTC. It yields the protein CANSRGQNYGYTF.

The table lists this clonotype with a count of one. A read error may be the cause here, since a much bigger clone is one base away. The rearrangement joins TRBV7-7 to TRBJ2-2; tentatively, D is TRBD1 or TRBD2 (5 bases each). The CDR3 spans 13 residues. Germline lookup yields CDR1 SSHAT and CDR2 FNYEAQ (reference sequence). The CDR3 protein is CASSLDRAGGLFF. Here the CDR3 DNA reads TGTGCCAGCAGCTTAGACAGAGCTGGGGGGCTGTTTTTT.

Note on this clonotype: This could be a read error, since a much larger clone is one nucleotide away. The gene calls are TRBV7-2 and TRBJ2-2; 9 bases are a match to TRBD1. The CDR3 runs to 16 residues. Looked up from germline, CDR1 is SGHTA and CDR2 is FQGNSA. CDR3 nucleotide sequence: TGTGTCAGCAGTTTCGGACAGGGGTTGAACACCGGGGAGCTGTTTTTT. Its protein product is CVSSFGQGLNTGELFF.

This clonotype was seen repeatedly, ten times or more. The chain employs TRBV20-1 and TRBJ2-2, with TRBD2 as a possible D gene (6 bases). V lost 6 bases and J lost 1, with 15 bases in between. The length of the CDR3 is 15 residues. The germline CDR1 and CDR2 sequences are DFQATT and SNEGSKA (reference sequence). This CDR3 reads CSASGLRGNTGELFF. The CDR3 coding sequence is TGCAGTGCATCGGGACTCCGGGGGAACACCGGGGAGCTGTTTTTT.

This clonotype was counted between two and nine times. The rearrangement joins TRBV7-8 to TRBJ1-1; D is possibly TRBD1 (6 bases). The length of the CDR3 is 17 residues. The germline CDR1 and CDR2 sequences are SGHVS and FQNEAQ. The V and J ends lost 4 bases and 0 bases respectively, with 18 bases between them. The CDR3 nucleotides are TGTGCCAGCAGCTGGGAAGGGCAGGGGCCCTTGAACACTGAAGCTTTCTTT. The encoded protein is CASSWEGQGPLNTEAFF.

The V gene is TRBV7-9, the J gene TRBJ2-3; 7 bases are shared with TRBD2. Trimming took 2 bases from V and 4 from J; bases not matched to a gene: 9. The CDR3 totals 16 residues. Per the germline V gene, CDR1 is SEHNR and CDR2 is FQNEAQ (reference sequence). DNA for the CDR3: TGTGCCAGCAGCTTATCGGGCGGGAGAGGGTCAGATACGCAGTATTTT. Translating it yields CASSLSGGRGSDTQYF.

At least ten counts were recorded for this clonotype. For the CDR3, the DNA is TGTGCCAGCAGCTTAGCCCCGAGGCACCCCATATATTTT. Translated, it gives CASSLAPRHPIYF. The chain couples TRBV7-2 to TRBJ1-3; D uncertain. The germline V and J ends were trimmed by 0 bases and 11 bases, with 11 bases remaining between them. CDR1 SGHTA and CDR2 FQGNSA come from the germline V gene. The CDR3 is made up of 13 amino acids.

At least ten counts were recorded for this clonotype. The chain joins TRBV3-1 to TRBJ2-3; TRBD2 aligns across 10 bases. Germline loops: CDR1 LGHDT, CDR2 YNNKEL (reference sequence). The CDR3 has 15 amino acids. J gave up 11 bases and V 0 bases, and 8 bases lay outside the gene matches. The CDR3 spells CASSQEASGGRGQYF. The CDR3 DNA is TGTGCCAGCAGCCAAGAAGCTAGCGGGGGAAGAGGGCAGTATTTT.

In this sample, this clonotype turned up many times. The chain employs TRBV3-1 and TRBJ2-1, with TRBD2 as a possible D gene (5 bases). The CDR3 covers 16 residues. With 5 bases removed from V and 1 base from J, the gap between germline ends came to 15 bases. Germline V lookup: CDR1 LGHDT, CDR2 YNNKEL (reference sequence). The CDR3 region has the DNA TGTGCCAGCAGCTTCCGAGGGTCTAGGTCCTACAATGAGCAGTTCTTC. Amino acids: CASSFRGSRSYNEQFF.

This clonotype was observed a few times. The chain couples TRBV10-2 to TRBJ2-5; D ambiguous. The CDR3 has 12 residues. Trimming took off 6 bases at V and 2 bases at J, with 7 bases between the two ends. In germline, CDR1 is WSHSY, CDR2 SAAADI. This CDR3 reads CASRALQETQYF. CDR3 nucleotide sequence: TGCGCCAGCAGGGCCTTGCAAGAGACCCAGTACTTC.

A note on this clonotype: The junction differs from germline at one of its ends, possibly a read error. This chain connects TRBV12-3 or TRBV12-4 to TRBJ2-7; 9 bases fit TRBD1. The CDR3 length is 15 residues. CDR3 residues: CTSSSGTGSSYEQYF. The CDR3 DNA follows: TGTACCAGCAGTTCCGGGACAGGGAGCTCCTACGAGCAGTACTTC.

Concerning this clonotype itself: One base away lies a much larger clone, so this may be a sequencing read error. V is TRBV7-8 and J is TRBJ1-1; D might be TRBD1 (6 bases). Germline V gene sequence: CDR1 SGHVS, CDR2 FQNEAQ. This CDR3 has 15 residues. The CDR3 loop reads CTSSSLGGGNTEAFF. For the CDR3, the DNA is TGTACCAGCAGCTCCCTAGGGGGAGGCAACACTGAAGCTTTCTTT.

The chain carries TRBV2 and TRBJ2-3; D call uncertain. V was shortened by 8 bases and J by 5 bases, with 14 bases between the two germline ends. Germline V gene data show CDR1 as SNHLY and CDR2 as FYNNEI. There are 13 residues in the CDR3. The CDR3 region has the DNA TGTGCCAGCTTGGTGGTGTTACTAGATACGCAGTATTTT. Amino acid sequence: CASLVVLLDTQYF.

This clonotype showed up many times. The chain uses TRBV5-1 and TRBJ1-2; possibly TRBD1 for D (6 bases). This CDR3 is 12 amino acids long. V lost 4 bases, J lost 8 bases, and 12 bases lay in between. Germline CDR1 reads SGHRS; CDR2 reads YFSETQ. The DNA of the CDR3 is TGCGCCAGCAGCACAGAAACAGGGGGCTACACCTTC. Translating gives CASSTETGGYTF.

This clonotype came up many times. The chain employs TRBV29-1 and TRBJ2-2, with 9 bases lining up with TRBD1. The V segment lost 7 bases and the J segment 9 bases; nucleotides outside the gene matches: 12. The V gene's germline CDR1 is SQVTM and CDR2 ANQGSEA. This CDR3 contains 14 residues. The CDR3 DNA is TGCAGCGCCCAGACCGGGACAGGGAGGAGGGAGCTGTTTTTT. Protein: CSAQTGTGRRELFF.

This clonotype was observed at least ten times. The V gene is TRBV28, the J gene TRBJ2-2; D perhaps matches TRBD1 (5 bases). Germline V CDR1 and CDR2: MDHEN, SYDVKM. The CDR3 covers 15 residues. V shed 2 bases and J shed 3 bases, with 10 bases lying between them. The CDR3 region has the DNA TGTGCCAGCAGTTTAGTGGGGCCCGACACCGGGGAGCTGTTTTTT. Protein product: CASSLVGPDTGELFF.

This clonotype was observed many times. The gene calls are TRBV18 and TRBJ1-1; D possibly corresponds to TRBD1 (5 bases). This CDR3 spans 14 amino acids. The V and J ends lost 5 bases and 0 bases respectively, with 10 bases between them. Looked up from germline, CDR1 is KGHSH and CDR2 is LQKENI. CDR3 protein: CASSVGEVNTEAFF. The CDR3 DNA reads TGTGCCAGCTCAGTAGGGGAGGTGAACACTGAAGCTTTCTTT.

Ten or more counts support this clonotype. This rearrangement joins TRBV7-9 to TRBJ1-3; D is unresolved. Germline assignment: CDR1 SEHNR and CDR2 FQNEAQ (reference sequence). The CDR3 is 13 residues long. The V and J ends lost 2 bases and 8 bases respectively, with 10 bases between them. The CDR3 sequence: CASSLNLGYTIYF. The CDR3 nucleotides read TGTGCCAGCAGCTTAAATTTGGGATACACCATATATTTT.

This chain joins TRBV12-3 or TRBV12-4 and TRBJ1-1; a possible D gene is TRBD1 (5 bases). V was cut by 5 bases and J by 11 bases, with 12 bases left in between. The CDR3 has 11 residues. This chain's CDR3 is CASSVQGPAFF. The DNA for the CDR3 is TGTGCCAGCAGTGTCCAGGGACCGGCTTTCTTT.

This clonotype was picked up a small number of times. The chain couples TRBV7-2 to TRBJ1-1, with D possibly matching TRBD1 (5 bases). Per germline, CDR1 SGHTA and CDR2 FQGNSA. The CDR3 has 15 amino acids. V was trimmed by 1 base and J by 3 bases, leaving 12 bases between them. Here the CDR3 DNA reads TGTGCCAGCAGCTTAGAGGGGAGGAGGGACACTGAAGCTTTCTTT. It encodes CASSLEGRRDTEAFF. Complete variable domain (other parts from reference TRBV7-2 and TRBJ1-1): GAGVSQSPSNKVTEKGKDVELRCDPISGHTALYWYRQSLGQGLEFLIYFQGNSAPDKSGLPSDRFSAERTGGSVSTLTIQRTQQEDSAVYLCASSLEGRRDTEAFFGQGTRLTVV.

About this clonotype itself: A much larger clone sits a single nucleotide away, making a read error possible. The V and J genes are TRBV12-3 or TRBV12-4 and TRBJ2-1; 7 positions match TRBD2. The CDR3 totals 15 residues. CDR3 nucleotides: TGTGTCAGCAGTCCCACGGGAGGAGTAGGGAATGAGCAGTTCTTC. It codes for CVSSPTGGVGNEQFF.

This clonotype was detected only a few times. The junction shows a germline mismatch at one end, possibly a read error. The genes are TRBV20-1 and TRBJ2-7, with D perhaps assigned TRBD1 or TRBD2 (5 bases each). Germline CDR1 reads DFQATT; CDR2 reads SNEGSKA (reference sequence). The CDR3 sequence is 16 residues long. The CDR3 protein is CCASPYERGRTYEQYF. The CDR3 nucleotides are TGCTGTGCTAGCCCCTATGAGAGGGGAAGGACCTACGAGCAGTACTTC.

This clonotype was found many times. The genes are TRBV5-1 and TRBJ2-1; no clear D. Between the trimmed V and J ends, which lost 4 bases and 3 bases, there was a span of 5 bases. This CDR3 comprises 12 residues. Per germline, CDR1 SGHRS and CDR2 YFSETQ. CDR3 sequence: CASSVDYNEQFF. The CDR3 coding sequence is TGCGCCAGCAGCGTGGACTACAATGAGCAGTTCTTC. The full variable domain, with the rest looked up from reference TRBV5-1 and TRBJ2-1, is KAGVTQTPRYLIKTRGQQVTLSCSPISGHRSVSWYQQTPGQGLQFLFEYFSETQRNKGNFPGRFSGRQFSNSRSEMNVSTLELGDSALYLCASSVDYNEQFFGPGTRLTVL.

This chain joins TRBV7-9 and TRBJ2-7; D might be TRBD1 (6 bases). The CDR3 has 14 amino acids. Per germline, CDR1 SEHNR and CDR2 FQNEAQ (reference sequence). The ends were cut back, 0 bases at V and 1 base at J, with 7 bases in the middle. As DNA, the CDR3 is TGTGCCAGCAGCTTAGCGACAGGTTCCTACGAGCAGTACTTC. Translating gives CASSLATGSYEQYF.

Many counts were recorded for this clonotype. The chain recombines TRBV5-1 with TRBJ2-2; no reliable D call. This CDR3 comprises 14 residues. Deletions cut 4 bases from V and 0 bases from J, with 7 bases between. Looked up from germline, CDR1 is SGHRS and CDR2 is YFSETQ. The DNA of the CDR3 is TGCGCCAGCAGCCCTTCCCCGAACACCGGGGAGCTGTTTTTT. Translation gives CASSPSPNTGELFF.

This clonotype was seen repeatedly, ten times or more. V usage is TRBV29-1 and J usage is TRBJ1-6; the D is unclear. The CDR3 contains 14 residues. The germline V gene has CDR1 SQVTM and CDR2 ANQGSEA. Trimming took off 6 bases at V and 7 bases at J, with 16 bases between the two ends. The chain's CDR3 is CSVSGPGRNSPLHF. The CDR3 bases are TGCAGCGTCTCCGGGCCCGGACGAAATTCACCCCTCCACTTT. The whole variable domain, filled in from reference TRBV29-1 and TRBJ1-6, reads SAVISQKPSRDICQRGTSLTIQCQVDSQVTMMFWYRQQPGQSLTLIATANQGSEATYESGFVIDKFPISRPNLTFSTLTVSNMSPEDSSIYLCSVSGPGRNSPLHFGNGTRLTVT.

This clonotype was seen many times. V usage is TRBV9 and J usage is TRBJ1-2; D not certain. The germline V and J ends were trimmed by 0 bases and 4 bases, with 7 bases remaining between them. The CDR3 is 13 amino acids. From germline, CDR1 is SGDLS and CDR2 YYNGEE. CDR3: CASSVDPGYGYTF. In DNA form, the CDR3 reads TGTGCCAGCAGCGTAGACCCGGGCTATGGCTACACCTTC.

The V gene is TRBV12-3 or TRBV12-4, the J gene TRBJ1-4; no reliable D call. There are 14 residues in the CDR3. Trimming removed 3 bases at V and 7 bases at J, with 12 bases between. Here the CDR3 reads CASSFGLRGEKLFF. The CDR3 nucleotides are TGTGCCAGCAGTTTTGGGCTTCGAGGTGAAAAACTGTTTTTT.

The chain employs TRBV15 and TRBJ1-4; maybe TRBD1 (6 bases). Trimming took 0 bases from V and 2 from J, leaving 10 bases between them. The CDR3 sequence is 16 residues long. Looked up from germline, CDR1 is LNHNV and CDR2 is YYDKDF (reference sequence). CDR3 sequence reads: CATSRDQGRTNEKLFF. CDR3 in DNA: TGTGCCACCAGCAGAGATCAGGGGCGGACTAATGAAAAACTGTTTTTT.